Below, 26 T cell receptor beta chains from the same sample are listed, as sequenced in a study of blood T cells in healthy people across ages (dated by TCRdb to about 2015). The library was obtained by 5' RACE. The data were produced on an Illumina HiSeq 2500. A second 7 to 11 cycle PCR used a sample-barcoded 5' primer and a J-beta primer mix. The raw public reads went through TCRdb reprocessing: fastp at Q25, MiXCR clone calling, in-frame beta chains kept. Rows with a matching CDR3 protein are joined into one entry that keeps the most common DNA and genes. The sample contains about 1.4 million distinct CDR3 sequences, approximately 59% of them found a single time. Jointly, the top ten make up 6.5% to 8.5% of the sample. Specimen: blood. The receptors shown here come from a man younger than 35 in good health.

CDR3 sequence: CASSSTAAGQSNEKLFF. The CDR3 nucleotides are TGTGCCAGCTCATCTACCGCGGCGGGACAGTCTAATGAAAAACTGTTTTTT. The chain links TRBV18 to TRBJ1-4; TRBD1 matches 7 bases. Per the germline V gene, CDR1 is KGHSH and CDR2 is LQKENI. Trimming removed 5 bases from V and 3 bases from J; junction bases left unmatched: 12. The CDR3 loop spans 17 amino acids.

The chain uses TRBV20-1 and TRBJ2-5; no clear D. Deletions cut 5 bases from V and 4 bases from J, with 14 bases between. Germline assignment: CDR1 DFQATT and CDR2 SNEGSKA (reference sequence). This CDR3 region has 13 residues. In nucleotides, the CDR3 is TGCAGTGCTGGTCTAGACGGAGCAGAGACCCAGTACTTC. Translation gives CSAGLDGAETQYF.

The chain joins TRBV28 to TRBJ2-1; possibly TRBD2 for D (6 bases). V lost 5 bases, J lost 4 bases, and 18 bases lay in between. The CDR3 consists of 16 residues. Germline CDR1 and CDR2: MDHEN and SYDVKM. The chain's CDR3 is CASSLPGTGCYNEQFF. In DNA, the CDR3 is TGTGCCAGCAGTCTTCCCGGGACTGGATGTTACAATGAGCAGTTCTTC. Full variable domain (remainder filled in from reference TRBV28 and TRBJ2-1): DVKVTQSSRYLVKRTGEKVFLECVQDMDHENMFWYRQDPGLGLRLIYFSYDVKMKEKGDIPEGYSVSREKKERFSLILESASTNQTSMYLCASSLPGTGCYNEQFFGPGTRLTVL.

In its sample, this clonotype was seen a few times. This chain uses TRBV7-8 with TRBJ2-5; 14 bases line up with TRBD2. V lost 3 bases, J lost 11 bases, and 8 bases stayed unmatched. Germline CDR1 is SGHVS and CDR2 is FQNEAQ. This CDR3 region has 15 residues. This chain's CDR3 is CASSFGTSGSKWQYF. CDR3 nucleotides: TGTGCCAGCAGCTTCGGGACTAGCGGGAGTAAGTGGCAGTACTTC. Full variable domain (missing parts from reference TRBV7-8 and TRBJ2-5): GAGVSQSPRYKVAKRGQDVALRCDPISGHVSLFWYQQALGQGPEFLTYFQNEAQLDKSGLPSDRFFAERPEGSVSTLKIQRTQQEDSAVYLCASSFGTSGSKWQYFGPGTRLLVL.

The CDR3 is CASSDTQLQPQHF. DNA of the CDR3: TGTGCCAGCAGTGATACTCAGCTTCAGCCCCAGCATTTT. The J gene is TRBJ1-5, the V gene TRBV2; no firm D call. This CDR3 has 13 residues. Trimming cost V 3 bases and J 6 bases, with 9 bases left between them. The V gene's germline CDR1 is SNHLY and CDR2 FYNNEI.

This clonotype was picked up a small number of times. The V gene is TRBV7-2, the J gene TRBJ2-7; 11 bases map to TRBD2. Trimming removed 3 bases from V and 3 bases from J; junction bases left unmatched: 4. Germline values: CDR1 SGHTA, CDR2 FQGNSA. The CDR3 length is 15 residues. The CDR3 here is CASSLTTSGIYEQYF. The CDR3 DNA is TGTGCCAGCAGCTTGACGACTAGCGGGATCTACGAGCAGTACTTC.

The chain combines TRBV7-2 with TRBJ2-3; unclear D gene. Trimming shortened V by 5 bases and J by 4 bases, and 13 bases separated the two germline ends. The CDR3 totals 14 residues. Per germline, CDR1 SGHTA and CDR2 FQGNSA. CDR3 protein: CASSPSVRSDTQYF. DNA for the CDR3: TGTGCCAGCAGCCCATCGGTCCGTTCAGATACGCAGTATTTT.

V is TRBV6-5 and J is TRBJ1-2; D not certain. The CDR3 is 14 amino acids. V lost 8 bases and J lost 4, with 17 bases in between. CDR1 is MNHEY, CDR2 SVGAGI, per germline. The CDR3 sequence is CASRLLSRTYGYTF. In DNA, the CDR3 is TGTGCCAGCCGCCTCCTTTCGCGGACCTATGGCTACACCTTC.

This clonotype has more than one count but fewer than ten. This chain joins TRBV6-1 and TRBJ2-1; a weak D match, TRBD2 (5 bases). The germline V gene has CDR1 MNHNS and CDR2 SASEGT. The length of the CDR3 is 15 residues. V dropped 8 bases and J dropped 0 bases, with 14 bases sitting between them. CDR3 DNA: TGTGCCAGCGGGCCGGCTAGCCGCTCCTACAATGAGCAGTTCTTC. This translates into CASGPASRSYNEQFF.

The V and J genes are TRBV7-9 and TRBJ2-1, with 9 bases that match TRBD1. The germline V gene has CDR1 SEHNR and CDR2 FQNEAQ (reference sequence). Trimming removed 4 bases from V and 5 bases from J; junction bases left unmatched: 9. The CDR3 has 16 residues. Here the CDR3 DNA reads TGTGCCAGCAGCTCGACGCCGGGACAGGGTAACAATGAGCAGTTCTTC. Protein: CASSSTPGQGNNEQFF.

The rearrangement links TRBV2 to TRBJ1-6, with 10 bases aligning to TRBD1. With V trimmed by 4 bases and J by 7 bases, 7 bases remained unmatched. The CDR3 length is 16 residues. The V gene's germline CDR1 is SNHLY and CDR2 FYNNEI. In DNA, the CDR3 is TGTGCCAGCAGTGGGTGGAGGGGACAGGGGAATTCACCCCTCCACTTT. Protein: CASSGWRGQGNSPLHF. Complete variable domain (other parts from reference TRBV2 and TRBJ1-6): EPEVTQTPSHQVTQMGQEVILRCVPISNHLYFYWYRQILGQKVEFLVSFYNNEISEKSEIFDDQFSVERPDGSNFTLKIRSTKLEDSAMYFCASSGWRGQGNSPLHFGNGTRLTVT.

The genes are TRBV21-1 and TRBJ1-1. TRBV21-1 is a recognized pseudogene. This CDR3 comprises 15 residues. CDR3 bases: TGTGCCAGCAGCATAAAGGTGGACAGGAACACTGAAGCTTTCTTT. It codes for CASSIKVDRNTEAFF.

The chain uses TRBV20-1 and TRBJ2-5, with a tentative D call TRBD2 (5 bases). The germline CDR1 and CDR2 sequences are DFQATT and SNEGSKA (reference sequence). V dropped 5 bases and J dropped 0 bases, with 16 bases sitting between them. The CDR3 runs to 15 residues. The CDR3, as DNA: TGCAGTGCTCCATCGCAAGCGGAGTACCAAGAGACCCAGTACTTC. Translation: CSAPSQAEYQETQYF.

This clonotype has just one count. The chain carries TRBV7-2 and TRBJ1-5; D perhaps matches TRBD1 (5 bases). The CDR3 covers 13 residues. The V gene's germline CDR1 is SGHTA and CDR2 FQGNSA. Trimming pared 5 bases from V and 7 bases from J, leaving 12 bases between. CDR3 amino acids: CASSPIEGQPQHF. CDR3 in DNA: TGTGCCAGCAGCCCGATCGAGGGGCAGCCCCAGCATTTT.

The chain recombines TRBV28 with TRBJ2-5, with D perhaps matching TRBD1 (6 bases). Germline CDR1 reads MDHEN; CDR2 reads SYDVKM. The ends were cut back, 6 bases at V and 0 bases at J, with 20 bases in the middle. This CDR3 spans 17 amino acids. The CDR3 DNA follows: TGTGCCAGCAGACCAACTCCTGGGACAATGTACCAAGAGACCCAGTACTTC. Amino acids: CASRPTPGTMYQETQYF.

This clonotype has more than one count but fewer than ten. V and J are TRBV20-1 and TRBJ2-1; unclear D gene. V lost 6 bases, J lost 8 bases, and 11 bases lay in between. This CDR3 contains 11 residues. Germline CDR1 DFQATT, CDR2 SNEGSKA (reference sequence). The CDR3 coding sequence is TGCAGTGCAATACCTCTAGATGAGCAGTTCTTC. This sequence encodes CSAIPLDEQFF.

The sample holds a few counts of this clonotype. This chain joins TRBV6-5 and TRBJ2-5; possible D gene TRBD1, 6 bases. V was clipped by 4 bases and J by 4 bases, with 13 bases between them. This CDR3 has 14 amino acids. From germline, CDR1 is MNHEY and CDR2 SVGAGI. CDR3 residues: CASSSPTGTETQYF. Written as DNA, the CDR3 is TGTGCCAGCAGTTCCCCCACAGGGACAGAGACCCAGTACTTC.

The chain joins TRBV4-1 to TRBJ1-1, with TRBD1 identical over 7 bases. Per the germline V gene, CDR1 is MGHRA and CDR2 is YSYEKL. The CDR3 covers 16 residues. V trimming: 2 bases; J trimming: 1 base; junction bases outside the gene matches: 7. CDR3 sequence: CASSQFDRAQNTEAFF. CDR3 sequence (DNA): TGCGCCAGCAGCCAATTCGACAGGGCTCAGAACACTGAAGCTTTCTTT.

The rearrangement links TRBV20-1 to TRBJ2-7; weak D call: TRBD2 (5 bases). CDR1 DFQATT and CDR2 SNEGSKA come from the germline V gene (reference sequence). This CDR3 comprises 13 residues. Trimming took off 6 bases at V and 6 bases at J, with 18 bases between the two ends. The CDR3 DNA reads TGCAGTGCCGAGCCGTCCTGGAGGAGCGAGCAGTACTTC. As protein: CSAEPSWRSEQYF.

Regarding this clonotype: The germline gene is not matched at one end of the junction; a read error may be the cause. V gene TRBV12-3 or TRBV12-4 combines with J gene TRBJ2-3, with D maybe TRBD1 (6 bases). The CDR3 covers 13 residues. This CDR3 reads CTSSRTVADTQYF. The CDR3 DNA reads TGTACCAGCAGTCGGACAGTGGCAGATACGCAGTATTTT.

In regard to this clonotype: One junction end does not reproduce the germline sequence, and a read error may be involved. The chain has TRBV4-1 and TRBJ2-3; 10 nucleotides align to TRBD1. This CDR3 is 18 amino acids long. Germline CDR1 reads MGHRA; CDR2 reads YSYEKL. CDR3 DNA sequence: TGCGCCAGCAGCCAAGGAGCCTCCGGGACAGGGGTAACAGATGCGCAGTATTTT. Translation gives CASSQGASGTGVTDAQYF.

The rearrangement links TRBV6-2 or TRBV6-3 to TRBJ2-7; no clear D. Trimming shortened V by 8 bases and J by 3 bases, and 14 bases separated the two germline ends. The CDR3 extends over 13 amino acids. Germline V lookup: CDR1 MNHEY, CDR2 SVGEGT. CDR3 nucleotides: TGTGCCAGCTCGAAGCTGTCCGACTACGAGCAGTACTTC. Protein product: CASSKLSDYEQYF.

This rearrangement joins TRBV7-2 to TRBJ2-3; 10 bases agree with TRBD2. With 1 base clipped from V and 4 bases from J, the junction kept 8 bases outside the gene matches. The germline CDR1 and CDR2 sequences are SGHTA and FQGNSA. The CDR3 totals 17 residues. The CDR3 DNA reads TGTGCCAGCAGCTTAGTCATATTAGCGGGGGGTTCAGATACGCAGTATTTT. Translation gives CASSLVILAGGSDTQYF.

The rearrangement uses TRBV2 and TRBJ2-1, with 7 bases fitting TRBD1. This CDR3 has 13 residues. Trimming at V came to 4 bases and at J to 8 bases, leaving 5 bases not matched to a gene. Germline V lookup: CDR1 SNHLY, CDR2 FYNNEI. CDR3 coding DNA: TGTGCCAGCAGTGGAGGACAGGTACATGAGCAGTTCTTC. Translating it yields CASSGGQVHEQFF.

The CDR3 loop reads CASSPGGLGEQYF. Here the CDR3 DNA reads TGCGCCAGCTCTCCCGGGGGATTGGGCGAGCAGTACTTC. J is TRBJ2-7 and V is TRBV4-1, with D possibly being TRBD2 (6 bases). Trimming stripped 8 bases from V and 6 bases from J, with 17 bases between. Per the germline V gene, CDR1 is MGHRA and CDR2 is YSYEKL. The CDR3 is 13 residues long.

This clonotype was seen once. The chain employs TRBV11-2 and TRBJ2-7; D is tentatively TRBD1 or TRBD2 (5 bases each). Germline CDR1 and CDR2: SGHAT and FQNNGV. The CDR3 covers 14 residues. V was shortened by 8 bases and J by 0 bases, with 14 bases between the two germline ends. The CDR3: CASDPGTRSYEQYF. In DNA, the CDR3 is TGTGCCAGCGACCCCGGGACCCGCTCCTACGAGCAGTACTTC.